This is a list of T cell receptor beta chains from one sample in a study of spatial heterogeneity in lung cancer. TCRdb reanalysed the 5' RACE reads using MiXCR and keeps one entry per CDR3 protein. The top ten hold approximately 2% of the sample, which has 72,000 or so distinct CDR3 sequences, nearly 9% seen once. The starting material was PBMCs, obtained at follow-up. The receptors derive from a female donor with early-stage non-small cell lung cancer. Each CDR3 is given with its conserved first and last residue. D genes are given only for firm matches. Expanded clones get a size class; other rows say once, few or many, or leave the size out.

D: NA
J: TRBJ1-1
V: TRBV7-2
size: many
CDR3: CASSLTGFTEAFF
DNA: TGTGCCAGCAGCTTAACGGGTTTCACTGAAGCTTTCTTT

D: NA
J: TRBJ1-5
V: TRBV20-1
size: NA
CDR3: CSARRPGNQPQHF
DNA: TGCAGTGCTAGAAGGCCCGGTAATCAGCCCCAGCATTTT

D: TRBD1
J: TRBJ2-2
V: TRBV27
size: many
CDR3: CASSHRTGPGTGELFF
DNA: TGTGCCAGCAGCCACCGGACAGGGCCGGGCACCGGGGAGCTGTTTTTT

D: TRBD1
J: TRBJ2-7
V: TRBV7-9
size: medium-sized
CDR3: CASSWRLQGVEQYF
DNA: TGTGCCAGCAGCTGGCGGTTACAGGGGGTCGAGCAGTACTTC

D: NA
J: TRBJ2-3
V: TRBV2
size: few
CDR3: CASSEPFTDTQYF
DNA: TGTGCCAGCAGTGAACCTTTCACAGATACGCAGTATTTT

D: TRBD2
J: TRBJ2-3
V: TRBV5-1
size: few
CDR3: CASRISGSPDTQYF
DNA: TGCGCCAGCAGAATTAGCGGGAGTCCAGATACGCAGTATTTT

D: NA
J: TRBJ2-5
V: TRBV3-1
size: NA
CDR3: CASSQLGTQYF
DNA: TGTGCCAGCAGCCAGCTTGGGACCCAGTACTTC

D: NA
J: TRBJ2-1
V: TRBV3-1
size: NA
CDR3: CASSQLADRLYEQFF
DNA: TGTGCCAGCAGCCAGCTCGCGGATCGGTTGTATGAGCAGTTCTTC

D: TRBD1
J: TRBJ1-2
V: TRBV20-1
size: few
CDR3: CSARSHGQVFGYTF
DNA: TGCAGTGCTAGATCCCATGGACAGGTGTTCGGCTACACCTTC

D: NA
J: TRBJ2-4
V: TRBV12-3/TRBV12-4
size: many
CDR3: CASSLGPQEAKNIQYF
DNA: TGTGCCAGCAGTTTGGGTCCACAGGAGGCCAAAAACATTCAGTACTTC

D: NA
J: TRBJ1-5
V: TRBV12-3/TRBV12-4
size: many
CDR3: CASTPDTPDQPQHF
DNA: TGTGCCAGTACTCCAGACACCCCTGATCAGCCCCAGCATTTT

D: NA
J: TRBJ1-4
V: TRBV7-9
size: many
CDR3: CASSPQATNEKLFF
DNA: TGTGCCAGCAGCCCCCAAGCAACTAATGAAAAACTGTTTTTT

D: NA
J: TRBJ2-2
V: TRBV29-1
size: NA
CDR3: CSVSENTGELFF
DNA: TGCAGCGTTTCAGAGAACACCGGGGAGCTGTTTTTT

D: NA
J: TRBJ1-6
V: TRBV5-1
size: NA
CDR3: CASSQTSEAPLHF
DNA: TGCGCCAGCAGCCAAACCAGCGAGGCACCCCTCCACTTT

D: NA
J: TRBJ2-2
V: TRBV7-3
size: many
CDR3: CASSLSPWGTGELFF
DNA: TGTGCCAGCAGCTTAAGCCCCTGGGGCACCGGGGAGCTGTTTTTT

D: NA
J: TRBJ1-3
V: TRBV6-5
size: NA
CDR3: CASSYSGGNTIYF
DNA: TGTGCCAGCAGTTACTCCGGTGGAAACACCATATATTTT

D: TRBD2
J: TRBJ2-2
V: TRBV7-2
size: NA
CDR3: CASSYRDYANTGELFF
DNA: TGTGCCAGCAGCTACCGGGACTACGCGAACACCGGGGAGCTGTTTTTT

D: NA
J: TRBJ1-2
V: TRBV2
size: NA
CDR3: CASSQRTAYGYTF
DNA: TGTGCCAGCAGTCAAAGGACGGCTTATGGCTACACCTTC

D: NA
J: TRBJ1-6
V: TRBV4-1
size: NA
CDR3: CASSQGGGRDLNSPLHF
DNA: TGCGCCAGCAGCCAAGGAGGGGGACGGGACCTCAATTCACCCCTCCACTTT

D: NA
J: TRBJ2-7
V: TRBV12-3/TRBV12-4
size: few
CDR3: CASTAEGRSYEQYF
DNA: TGTGCCAGCACTGCCGAGGGGAGATCCTACGAGCAGTACTTC

D: TRBD2
J: TRBJ2-7
V: TRBV5-1
size: many
CDR3: CASSWGGNYEQYF
DNA: TGCGCCAGCAGCTGGGGAGGGAACTACGAGCAGTACTTC

D: NA
J: TRBJ2-5
V: TRBV5-1
size: many
CDR3: CASSTGMQETQYF
DNA: TGCGCCAGCAGCACAGGGATGCAAGAGACCCAGTACTTC

D: NA
J: TRBJ1-5
V: TRBV4-1
size: NA
CDR3: CASSQDVLQGREYSNQPQHF
DNA: TGCGCCAGCAGCCAAGACGTCCTGCAGGGTAGGGAGTATAGCAATCAGCCCCAGCATTTT

D: NA
J: TRBJ1-1
V: TRBV20-1
size: many
CDR3: CSALYRRTNTEAFF
DNA: TGCAGTGCTCTATACCGACGAACCAACACTGAAGCTTTCTTT

D: TRBD2
J: TRBJ2-1
V: TRBV5-4
size: few
CDR3: CASSLRTSDYNEQFF
DNA: TGTGCCAGCAGCTTGAGGACTAGCGACTACAATGAGCAGTTCTTC

D: NA
J: TRBJ2-1
V: TRBV7-9
size: NA
CDR3: CASSSRVTNRVYNEQFF
DNA: TGTGCCAGCAGCTCCCGTGTGACTAACCGAGTCTACAATGAGCAGTTCTTC

D: NA
J: TRBJ2-2
V: TRBV2
size: many
CDR3: CASGEVTGELFF
DNA: TGTGCCAGCGGCGAGGTTACCGGGGAGCTGTTTTTT

D: TRBD2
J: TRBJ2-7
V: TRBV5-1
size: NA
CDR3: CASSFSGGMSYEQYF
DNA: TGCGCCAGCAGCTTCTCGGGAGGAATGTCCTACGAGCAGTACTTC

D: NA
J: TRBJ1-5
V: TRBV7-9
size: many
CDR3: CASSFLGAPQHF
DNA: TGTGCCAGCAGCTTTTTAGGGGCGCCCCAGCATTTT

D: TRBD2
J: TRBJ2-2
V: TRBV10-3
size: few
CDR3: CAISEPRTSGRARTGELFF
DNA: TGTGCCATCAGTGAGCCAAGGACTAGCGGGAGGGCCCGTACCGGGGAGCTGTTTTTT

D: NA
J: TRBJ2-7
V: TRBV7-6
size: many
CDR3: CASSLAAGSYEQYF
DNA: TGTGCCAGCAGCTTAGCTGCGGGTTCCTACGAGCAGTACTTC

D: NA
J: TRBJ2-6
V: TRBV7-3
size: NA
CDR3: CASSFAGANVLTF
DNA: TGTGCCAGCAGCTTCGCAGGGGCCAACGTCCTGACTTTC

D: NA
J: TRBJ1-3
V: TRBV20-1
size: few
CDR3: CSARDLSSRSGNTIYF
DNA: TGCAGTGCTAGAGATCTCTCGAGCAGGTCTGGAAACACCATATATTTT

D: NA
J: TRBJ2-7
V: TRBV28
size: many
CDR3: CASSSRGRWVLSYEQYF
DNA: TGTGCCAGCAGTTCGCGGGGACGTTGGGTGTTATCCTACGAGCAGTACTTC

D: TRBD2
J: TRBJ2-7
V: TRBV5-1
size: many
CDR3: CASSPSGREGEQYF
DNA: TGCGCCAGCAGCCCTAGCGGGAGGGAAGGTGAGCAGTACTTC

D: TRBD2
J: TRBJ2-5
V: TRBV5-1
size: NA
CDR3: CASRPGLAGETQYF
DNA: TGCGCCAGCAGACCGGGACTAGCGGGAGAGACCCAGTACTTC

D: NA
J: TRBJ2-3
V: TRBV5-6
size: NA
CDR3: CASSLLGERPTDTQYF
DNA: TGTGCCAGCAGCTTGTTGGGGGAAAGACCCACAGATACGCAGTATTTT

D: NA
J: TRBJ2-6
V: TRBV27
size: many
CDR3: CASSQRYDKSGANVLTF
DNA: TGTGCCAGCAGTCAACGCTACGACAAATCTGGGGCCAACGTCCTGACTTTC

D: NA
J: TRBJ1-5
V: TRBV28
size: many
CDR3: CASLHRVSAQPQHF
DNA: TGTGCCAGCCTTCATAGGGTGTCGGCGCAGCCCCAGCATTTT

D: NA
J: TRBJ2-2
V: TRBV7-9
size: many
CDR3: CASMRTANTGELFF
DNA: TGTGCCAGCATGCGGACCGCGAACACCGGGGAGCTGTTTTTT

D: TRBD2
J: TRBJ2-5
V: TRBV10-3
size: few
CDR3: CAIRSGTSGRYQETQYF
DNA: TGTGCCATCAGGTCCGGGACTAGCGGGAGGTACCAAGAGACCCAGTACTTC

D: TRBD2
J: TRBJ2-5
V: TRBV27
size: many
CDR3: CASRRTSGRALGTQYF
DNA: TGTGCCAGCAGGCGGACTAGCGGGAGGGCCTTGGGGACCCAGTACTTC

D: TRBD1
J: TRBJ1-5
V: TRBV7-9
size: many
CDR3: CASSPGTGDQPQHF
DNA: TGTGCCAGCAGCCCCGGGACAGGGGATCAGCCCCAGCATTTT

D: NA
J: TRBJ2-1
V: TRBV12-3/TRBV12-4
size: many
CDR3: CASTMAGTYNEQFF
DNA: TGTGCCAGCACCATGGCGGGAACGTACAATGAGCAGTTCTTC

D: NA
J: TRBJ2-7
V: TRBV7-4
size: many
CDR3: CASSLIAECSYEQYF
DNA: TGTGCCAGCAGCTTGATAGCGGAGTGCTCCTACGAGCAGTACTTC

D: TRBD1
J: TRBJ1-5
V: TRBV5-8
size: few
CDR3: CASSLGTGNQPQHF
DNA: TGTGCCAGCAGCTTGGGGACAGGGAATCAGCCCCAGCATTTT

D: TRBD2
J: TRBJ2-3
V: TRBV12-3/TRBV12-4
size: NA
CDR3: CASSPSGGRRNTQYF
DNA: TGTGCCAGCAGCCCTTCGGGGGGAAGGAGGAATACGCAGTATTTT

D: NA
J: TRBJ2-1
V: TRBV4-1
size: few
CDR3: CASSQVESVEQFF
DNA: TGCGCCAGCAGCCAAGTAGAGTCGGTTGAGCAGTTCTTC

D: NA
J: TRBJ1-4
V: TRBV15
size: many
CDR3: CATSRVGARTANEKLFF
DNA: TGTGCCACCAGCAGAGTGGGGGCGCGCACGGCAAATGAAAAACTGTTTTTT

D: TRBD1
J: TRBJ2-1
V: TRBV9
size: many
CDR3: CASSSRDRGSHEQFF
DNA: TGTGCCAGCAGCTCTCGGGACAGGGGTTCTCATGAGCAGTTCTTC